This TCR beta chain emerged from a study of blood T cell repertoires in COVID-19. Study-level background: Both acute and convalescent COVID-19 samples were obtained from the United States, Italy and Spain. PBMCs, B-cell-depleted T cells, or T cells were the source of the cDNA or gDNA that made up the material.

Original handling: Reference gene primer amplification in the assay estimated nucleated cell counts. The assay was immunoSEQ multiplex PCR, and TCRdb's table has in-frame clones only and misses some. The D gene and trimming were derived from the DNA, and the V and J assignments and clone size from that table. The table has fewer than 85,000 clones, 65% to 80% seen once. Germline values: CDR1 SEHNR, CDR2 FQNEAQ (reference sequence). Trimming pared 2 bases from V and 4 bases from J, leaving 12 bases between. This CDR3 spans 15 amino acids. The sequenced sample was peripheral blood. The source of this sequence is a woman of 80 years or more with active or convalescent COVID-19. The chain recombines TRBV7-9 with TRBJ2-1; D unresolved. DNA for the CDR3: TGTGCCAGCAGCTTAATCCCCCCCGAGTACAATGAGCAGTTCTTC. Its translation is CASSLIPPEYNEQFF.